This T cell receptor beta chain is drawn from a study of identical twins. TCRdb called the 5' RACE reads again in MiXCR, with one record for every CDR3 protein. In the table there are 1.5 million or so distinct CDR3 sequences, about 30% of which are singletons. The sequence was obtained from a newborn girl in good health. Sequencing was carried out using cord blood.

This CDR3 is CASSLSAPSTGELFF. The CDR3 DNA reads as TGTGCCAGCAGCCTCTCCGCCCCCTCAACCGGGGAGCTGTTTTTT. The gene calls are TRBV4-2 and TRBJ2-2; D gene uncertain. CDR1 is LGHNA, CDR2 YNFKEQ, per germline. The CDR3 is 15 residues long. The ends were cut back, 4 bases at V and 5 bases at J, with 14 bases in the middle.